This T cell receptor beta chain was recovered during a study of response to subunit inactivated influenza vaccine. In this sample, this clonotype turned up a few times. Its target is unknown. Germline V gene data show CDR1 as SGHVS and CDR2 as FQNEAQ. The CDR3 length is 17 residues. J was trimmed by 0 bases and V by 2 bases; bases with no gene match: 9. TCRdb reprocessed the RT-PCR reads via MiXCR and lists one record per CDR3 protein. The repertoire consists of around 480,000 distinct CDR3 sequences, with approximately 9.9% occurring once and the leading ten covering approximately 12%. Overall study results and limits: Only a handful of new T cells, the authors suggested, are recruited with each seasonal influenza vaccination.

Material: PBMCs from blood, obtained roughly 45 days after vaccination. The origin of this receptor is a man between 45 and 60 years old who received an inactivated influenza vaccine. The chain joins TRBV7-8 to TRBJ1-2, with 7 bases that match TRBD1. CDR3 protein: CASSLYRTGAANYGYTF. In DNA, the CDR3 is TGTGCCAGCAGCTTATACCGGACAGGTGCAGCTAACTATGGCTACACCTTC. The complete variable domain, with remaining parts taken from reference TRBV7-8 and TRBJ1-2, reads GAGVSQSPRYKVAKRGQDVALRCDPISGHVSLFWYQQALGQGPEFLTYFQNEAQLDKSGLPSDRFFAERPEGSVSTLKIQRTQQEDSAVYLCASSLYRTGAANYGYTFGSGTRLTVV.